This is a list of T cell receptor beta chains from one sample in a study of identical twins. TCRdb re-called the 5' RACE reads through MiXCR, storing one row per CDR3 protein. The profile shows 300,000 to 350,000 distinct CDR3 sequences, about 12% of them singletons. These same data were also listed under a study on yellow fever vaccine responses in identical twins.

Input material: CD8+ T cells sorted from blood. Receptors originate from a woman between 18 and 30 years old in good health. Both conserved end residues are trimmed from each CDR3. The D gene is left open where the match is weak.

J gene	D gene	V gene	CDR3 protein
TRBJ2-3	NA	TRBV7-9	ASSLARVDTDTQY
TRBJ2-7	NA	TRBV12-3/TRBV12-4	ATIYEQY
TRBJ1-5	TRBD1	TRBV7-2	ASSPGQGLNQPQH
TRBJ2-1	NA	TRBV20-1	SARDLKAGRASYNEQF
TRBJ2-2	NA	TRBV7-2	ASSLSGPQGPTGELF
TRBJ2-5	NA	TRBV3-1	ASSQDRGPETQY
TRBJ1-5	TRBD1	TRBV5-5	ASSLLPGQGMLRPQH
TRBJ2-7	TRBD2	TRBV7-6	ASSLGLAGGPSEQY
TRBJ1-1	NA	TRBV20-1	SATRSNTEAF
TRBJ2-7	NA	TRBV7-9	ASSSVAYEQY
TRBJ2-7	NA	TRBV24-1	ATSDRDEQY
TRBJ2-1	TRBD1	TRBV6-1	ASRFTGVGFNEQF
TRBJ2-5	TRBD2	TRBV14	ASSVGTSGRETQY